A single sample gave rise to the 31 T cell receptor beta chains below, sequenced in a study of beta chain features in type 1 diabetes (dated by TCRdb to 2016 to 2019). On the study overall, not on this receptor specifically: A moderate but significant shortening of TCRB CDR3 length was observed in type 1 diabetes patients in all four CD4+ subsets.

Library creation used the immunoSEQ multiplex PCR assay. All of the isolated RNA was reverse transcribed with the High Capacity cDNA Reverse Transcription Kit, so expressed TCRB transcripts were sequenced. Held by TCRdb, this immuneACCESS table contains in-frame sequences only and omits some clones. Under half of the omission traces to an unresolved V gene where checked; the cause of the rest is unknown. This sample lists about 120,000 clones; 15% to 20% were detected once. The top ten clones comprise around 2.6% of the sample. These receptors lack a known antigen. The specimen sequenced was central memory CD4+ T cells from blood. Source of these receptors: a man between 18 and 35 years old with type 1 diabetes.

The sample holds a few counts of this clone. V is TRBV19 and J is TRBJ2-6, with D possibly being TRBD2 (6 bases). The CDR3 loop spans 15 amino acids. Germline CDR1 and CDR2: LNHDA and SQIVND (reference sequence). Trimming left V 3 bases short and J 2 bases short, with 8 bases between. The CDR3 DNA is TGTGCCAGTAGTATGATAGCGGCTGGGGCCAACGTCCTGACTTTC. Protein: CASSMIAAGANVLTF.

This clone was observed a handful of times. The chain couples TRBV19 to TRBJ2-1, with 11 nucleotides matching TRBD2. Germline V gene data show CDR1 as LNHDA and CDR2 as SQIVND (reference sequence). V was pared by 4 bases and J by 6 bases, with 8 bases of the junction left unmatched. This CDR3 region has 16 residues. CDR3 bases: TGTGCCAGTAGTACTCGGACTAGCGGGCGCCTCAATGAGCAGTTCTTC. This codes for CASSTRTSGRLNEQFF.

This clone was picked up many times. The V and J genes are TRBV5-4 and TRBJ1-5; D is possibly TRBD1 (5 bases). The V end was cut by 4 bases, the J end by 0 bases, with 14 bases between. Germline CDR1 reads SGHNT; CDR2 reads YYREEE (reference sequence). CDR3 size: 16 residues. The CDR3: CASSNGAPDSNQPQHF. CDR3 DNA: TGTGCCAGCAGCAATGGGGCACCCGATAGCAATCAGCCCCAGCATTTT.

This clone showed up just a few times. The chain employs TRBV5-1 and TRBJ2-7; D might be TRBD1 or TRBD2, each matching 5 bases. Germline CDR1 SGHRS, CDR2 YFSETQ. The CDR3 consists of 17 residues. V was clipped by 6 bases and J by 5 bases, with 27 bases between them. Here the CDR3 DNA reads TGCGCCAGCAAGCAGACTTCGGGACGGCTGGTAGTGAACGAGCAGTACTTC. Translation: CASKQTSGRLVVNEQYF.

The CDR3 sequence is CASSATELGNTGELFF. Here the CDR3 DNA reads TGTGCCAGCAGCGCAACAGAGCTAGGGAACACCGGGGAGCTGTTTTTT. The chain recombines TRBV9 with TRBJ2-2; D is unresolved. V was pared by 3 bases and J by 1 base, with 13 bases between. CDR3 size: 16 residues. Germline V gene lookup returns CDR1 SGDLS and CDR2 YYNGEE.

This clone came up many times. The genes are TRBV7-2 and TRBJ2-1; a possible D gene is TRBD2 (5 bases). Between the trimmed V and J ends, which lost 3 bases and 12 bases, there was a span of 12 bases. The CDR3 has 12 residues. Germline CDR1 and CDR2: SGHTA and FQGNSA. The CDR3 sequence is CASSLRAMRQFF. The CDR3 coding sequence is TGTGCCAGCAGCTTGAGGGCGATGCGGCAGTTCTTC.

The rearrangement uses TRBV9 and TRBJ2-3; the match to TRBD1 covers 8 bases. V was clipped by 0 bases and J by 6 bases; unmatched bases: 3. This CDR3 has 14 residues. Germline V gene lookup returns CDR1 SGDLS and CDR2 YYNGEE. CDR3 in DNA: TGTGCCAGCAGCGTAGGACAGGGGATGGATACGCAGTATTTT. Translation: CASSVGQGMDTQYF.

The table lists this clone with a few counts. The chain couples TRBV4-3 to TRBJ2-7, with a weak D call TRBD1 (5 bases). The V gene's germline CDR1 is LGHNA and CDR2 YSLEER. The CDR3 consists of 13 residues. Trimming left V 6 bases short and J 3 bases short, with 12 bases between. The CDR3 region is CASSVTELYEQYF. The CDR3 DNA follows: TGCGCCAGCAGTGTGACAGAGCTCTACGAGCAGTACTTC.

The chain couples TRBV5-4 to TRBJ2-3; 11 bases align to TRBD2. V lost 4 bases, J lost 6 bases, and 7 bases stayed unmatched. CDR3 length: 15 amino acids. Germline lookup yields CDR1 SGHNT and CDR2 YYREEE (reference sequence). CDR3 in DNA: TGTGCCAGCAGCCCCCCAGGGACTAGCGGCGATACGCAGTATTTT. Protein: CASSPPGTSGDTQYF.

This clone was seen only a few times. The chain uses TRBV7-2 and TRBJ2-3; 7 nucleotides align to TRBD2. The CDR3 is made up of 13 amino acids. CDR1 and CDR2 from the germline V gene are SGHTA and FQGNSA. J gave up 7 bases and V 3 bases, and 4 bases lay outside the gene matches. The CDR3 DNA is TGTGCCAGCAGCTTTGACGGGAGGAATACGCAGTATTTT. This sequence encodes CASSFDGRNTQYF.

Many counts were recorded for this clone. The chain joins TRBV7-2 to TRBJ2-1; D is ambiguous. V was trimmed by 6 bases and J by 3 bases, leaving 12 bases between them. The CDR3 totals 14 residues. Germline V gene sequence: CDR1 SGHTA, CDR2 FQGNSA. The DNA of the CDR3 is TGTGCCAGCAGATTTGGGGTACTCTACAATGAGCAGTTCTTC. Its protein is CASRFGVLYNEQFF. The whole variable domain, remainder taken from reference TRBV7-2 and TRBJ2-1, is GAGVSQSPSNKVTEKGKDVELRCDPISGHTALYWYRQSLGQGLEFLIYFQGNSAPDKSGLPSDRFSAERTGGSVSTLTIQRTQQEDSAVYLCASRFGVLYNEQFFGPGTRLTVL.

This clone showed up many times. The chain is built from TRBV19 and TRBJ1-5; TRBD1 matches 7 bases. Germline CDR1 is LNHDA and CDR2 is SQIVND (reference sequence). V gave up 6 bases and J gave up 4 bases; unmatched junction bases: 3. CDR3 length equals 13 residues. In DNA form, the CDR3 reads TGTGCCAGTAGAGGGACAGAGAATCAGCCCCAGCATTTT. Translating it yields CASRGTENQPQHF.

This clone was seen more than once but under ten times. The V call is TRBV6-5, the J call TRBJ2-7; 8 bases line up with TRBD1. Unmatched junction bases numbered 8, after V lost 4 bases and J lost 3 bases. Germline V gene lookup returns CDR1 MNHEY and CDR2 SVGAGI. The length of the CDR3 is 15 residues. CDR3 region: CASSLRNRGNYEQYF. The CDR3 DNA is TGTGCCAGCAGTTTACGAAACAGGGGGAACTACGAGCAGTACTTC.

The V call is TRBV4-1, the J call TRBJ2-7, with D perhaps matching TRBD2 (5 bases). Germline V lookup: CDR1 MGHRA, CDR2 YSYEKL. V was clipped by 9 bases and J by 6 bases, with 15 bases between them. The CDR3 loop spans 12 amino acids. The CDR3 region is CASTPTSGEQYF. The DNA for the CDR3 is TGCGCCAGTACACCTACCAGCGGCGAGCAGTACTTC.

The CDR3 coding sequence is TGTGCCAGCAGCTCAGGGGCCACCGCAAGATACGAGCAGTACTTC. Translated, it gives CASSSGATARYEQYF. The chain employs TRBV7-3 and TRBJ2-7; weak D call: TRBD1 (6 bases). V was shortened by 4 bases and J by 4 bases, with 17 bases between the two germline ends. The CDR3 extends over 15 amino acids. Germline-derived CDR1 and CDR2 are SGHTA and FQGTGA.

The V call is TRBV7-2, the J call TRBJ2-1; TRBD2 agrees at 7 bases. The germline V gene has CDR1 SGHTA and CDR2 FQGNSA. Unmatched junction bases numbered 2, after V lost 5 bases and J lost 4 bases. The CDR3 spans 13 residues. CDR3 nucleotide sequence: TGTGCCAGCAGCGCCGGGGGGTACAATGAGCAGTTCTTC. Protein: CASSAGGYNEQFF.

V is TRBV7-6 and J is TRBJ1-2; TRBD1 agrees at 10 bases. V shed 5 bases and J 5 bases; nucleotides not matched to a gene: 5. CDR3 length: 14 residues. Germline loops: CDR1 SGHVS, CDR2 FNYEAQ. The CDR3 DNA sequence: TGTGCCAGCAGCCCCGGACAGGGGGGTTATGGCTACACCTTC. Translation: CASSPGQGGYGYTF. Looking up the rest from reference TRBV7-6 and TRBJ1-2 gives the full variable domain: GAGVSQSPRYKVTKRGQDVALRCDPISGHVSLYWYRQALGQGPEFLTYFNYEAQQDKSGLPNDRFSAERPEGSISTLTIQRTEQRDSAMYRCASSPGQGGYGYTFGSGTRLTVV.

The V call is TRBV7-2, the J call TRBJ2-7; possible D gene TRBD1, 6 bases. CDR1 is SGHTA and CDR2 is FQGNSA in the germline V gene. The V end was cut by 0 bases, the J end by 2 bases, with 8 bases between. The CDR3 consists of 14 residues. CDR3 sequence reads: CASSLARTAYEQYF. The DNA for the CDR3 is TGTGCCAGCAGCTTAGCGCGGACAGCCTACGAGCAGTACTTC.

The rearrangement joins TRBV4-2 to TRBJ2-3; TRBD1 might be the D (5 bases). CDR1 LGHNA and CDR2 YNFKEQ come from the germline V gene. V lost 3 bases, J lost 3 bases, and 7 bases lay in between. The CDR3 covers 13 residues. The CDR3 DNA follows: TGTGCCAGCAGCCATACAGGAACAGATACGCAGTATTTT. Translated, it gives CASSHTGTDTQYF.

Many counts were recorded for this clone. The chain uses TRBV5-1 and TRBJ2-5; D could derive from TRBD1 or TRBD2 (5 bases each). The CDR3 extends over 13 amino acids. Trimming pared 3 bases from V and 1 base from J, leaving 7 bases between. CDR1 and CDR2 from the germline V gene are SGHRS and YFSETQ. CDR3 in DNA: TGCGCCAGCAGCTGGGGGAGCCAAGAGACCCAGTACTTC. Residues: CASSWGSQETQYF.

V usage is TRBV6-1 and J usage is TRBJ2-3, with TRBD2 matching over 11 bases. The CDR3 runs 15 residues. Trimming cost V 4 bases and J 5 bases; bases outside gene matches: 5. Germline CDR1 is MNHNS and CDR2 is SASEGT. The CDR3 DNA is TGTGCCAGCAGTGCTATAGCGGGAGGGGGAGATACGCAGTATTTT. As protein: CASSAIAGGGDTQYF.

In this sample, this clone turned up a few times. The chain is built from TRBV18 and TRBJ2-5; D perhaps matches TRBD2 (5 bases). V gave up 6 bases and J gave up 2 bases, with 16 bases separating them. CDR3 length equals 15 residues. Germline V gene lookup returns CDR1 KGHSH and CDR2 LQKENI. In DNA, the CDR3 is TGTGCCAGCTCGCCGGGGTCAGTCGGGCAAGAGACCCAGTACTTC. Translated, it gives CASSPGSVGQETQYF.

J is TRBJ2-3 and V is TRBV9; D might be TRBD2 (5 bases). This CDR3 spans 14 amino acids. Trimming shortened V by 0 bases and J by 3 bases, and 8 bases separated the two germline ends. Per germline, CDR1 SGDLS and CDR2 YYNGEE. CDR3 nucleotide sequence: TGTGCCAGCAGCGTAGGAGCGGTGACAGATACGCAGTATTTT. Amino acid sequence: CASSVGAVTDTQYF.

The rearrangement uses TRBV29-1 and TRBJ2-6, with D possibly matching TRBD2 (5 bases). The germline V and J ends were trimmed by 4 bases and 3 bases, with 13 bases remaining between them. The germline V gene has CDR1 SQVTM and CDR2 ANQGSEA. This CDR3 comprises 15 residues. CDR3 sequence: CSVVSGFFGANVLTF. CDR3 in DNA: TGCAGCGTTGTTTCGGGGTTCTTTGGGGCCAACGTCCTGACTTTC.

The V gene is TRBV2, the J gene TRBJ2-1, with 9 bases fitting TRBD2. V lost 7 bases and J lost 7; bases outside the gene matches: 11. Germline CDR1 is SNHLY and CDR2 is FYNNEI. This CDR3 contains 15 residues. The CDR3 protein is CASNRLAGPWNEQFF. CDR3 sequence (DNA): TGTGCCAGCAATCGGCTAGCGGGACCTTGGAATGAGCAGTTCTTC.

This clone occurred many times. The chain carries TRBV5-6 and TRBJ2-2, with a possible D match to TRBD2 (5 bases). The CDR3 is 16 amino acids. The germline CDR1 and CDR2 sequences are SGHDT and YYEEEE. Trimming stripped 3 bases from V and 3 bases from J, with 15 bases between. The CDR3 nucleotides are TGTGCCAGCAGCTCCTATAGCGCGGTGGACACCGGGGAGCTGTTTTTT. Its protein product is CASSSYSAVDTGELFF.

The J gene is TRBJ2-1, the V gene TRBV4-3; a weak D match, TRBD2 (5 bases). There are 14 residues in the CDR3. V was cut by 0 bases and J by 10 bases, with 13 bases left in between. Germline V gene data show CDR1 as LGHNA and CDR2 as YSLEER. CDR3 in amino acids: CASSQDSSGIEQFF. The CDR3 DNA is TGCGCCAGCAGCCAAGATAGTTCCGGGATAGAGCAGTTCTTC.

This chain uses TRBV6-5 with TRBJ2-5; D not certain. The CDR3 spans 11 residues. CDR1 is MNHEY and CDR2 is SVGAGI in the germline V gene. The V end was cut by 7 bases, the J end by 5 bases, with 8 bases between. CDR3 sequence: CASTHTETQYF. CDR3 DNA: TGTGCCAGCACCCATACGGAGACCCAGTACTTC.

The chain carries TRBV5-1 and TRBJ1-2; weak D call: TRBD1 (5 bases). The CDR3 runs 14 residues. Germline V CDR1 and CDR2: SGHRS, YFSETQ. Between the trimmed V and J ends, which lost 6 bases and 1 base, there was a span of 13 bases. The CDR3 reads CASTRESDNYGYTF. The CDR3 nucleotides read TGCGCCAGCACCAGGGAAAGCGATAACTATGGCTACACCTTC.

This clone was observed a few times. This sequence joins TRBV10-3 and TRBJ1-6, with 11 bases matching TRBD1. Germline-derived CDR1 and CDR2 are ENHRY and SYGVKD. V dropped 7 bases and J dropped 6; count of bases not matched to a gene: 5. This CDR3 contains 15 residues. The CDR3 DNA reads TGTGCCATCAAAGGACAGGGGGCGAGTAATTCACCCCTCCACTTT. It yields the protein CAIKGQGASNSPLHF.

This clone was detected only a few times. The chain is built from TRBV18 and TRBJ2-7, with TRBD1 identical over 9 bases. The CDR3 is 15 amino acids. V dropped 1 base and J dropped 3; count of bases not matched to a gene: 4. CDR1 is KGHSH, CDR2 LQKENI, per germline. CDR3 sequence (DNA): TGTGCCAGCTCACCACAGGGACAGGGCATCTACGAGCAGTACTTC. Translating gives CASSPQGQGIYEQYF.